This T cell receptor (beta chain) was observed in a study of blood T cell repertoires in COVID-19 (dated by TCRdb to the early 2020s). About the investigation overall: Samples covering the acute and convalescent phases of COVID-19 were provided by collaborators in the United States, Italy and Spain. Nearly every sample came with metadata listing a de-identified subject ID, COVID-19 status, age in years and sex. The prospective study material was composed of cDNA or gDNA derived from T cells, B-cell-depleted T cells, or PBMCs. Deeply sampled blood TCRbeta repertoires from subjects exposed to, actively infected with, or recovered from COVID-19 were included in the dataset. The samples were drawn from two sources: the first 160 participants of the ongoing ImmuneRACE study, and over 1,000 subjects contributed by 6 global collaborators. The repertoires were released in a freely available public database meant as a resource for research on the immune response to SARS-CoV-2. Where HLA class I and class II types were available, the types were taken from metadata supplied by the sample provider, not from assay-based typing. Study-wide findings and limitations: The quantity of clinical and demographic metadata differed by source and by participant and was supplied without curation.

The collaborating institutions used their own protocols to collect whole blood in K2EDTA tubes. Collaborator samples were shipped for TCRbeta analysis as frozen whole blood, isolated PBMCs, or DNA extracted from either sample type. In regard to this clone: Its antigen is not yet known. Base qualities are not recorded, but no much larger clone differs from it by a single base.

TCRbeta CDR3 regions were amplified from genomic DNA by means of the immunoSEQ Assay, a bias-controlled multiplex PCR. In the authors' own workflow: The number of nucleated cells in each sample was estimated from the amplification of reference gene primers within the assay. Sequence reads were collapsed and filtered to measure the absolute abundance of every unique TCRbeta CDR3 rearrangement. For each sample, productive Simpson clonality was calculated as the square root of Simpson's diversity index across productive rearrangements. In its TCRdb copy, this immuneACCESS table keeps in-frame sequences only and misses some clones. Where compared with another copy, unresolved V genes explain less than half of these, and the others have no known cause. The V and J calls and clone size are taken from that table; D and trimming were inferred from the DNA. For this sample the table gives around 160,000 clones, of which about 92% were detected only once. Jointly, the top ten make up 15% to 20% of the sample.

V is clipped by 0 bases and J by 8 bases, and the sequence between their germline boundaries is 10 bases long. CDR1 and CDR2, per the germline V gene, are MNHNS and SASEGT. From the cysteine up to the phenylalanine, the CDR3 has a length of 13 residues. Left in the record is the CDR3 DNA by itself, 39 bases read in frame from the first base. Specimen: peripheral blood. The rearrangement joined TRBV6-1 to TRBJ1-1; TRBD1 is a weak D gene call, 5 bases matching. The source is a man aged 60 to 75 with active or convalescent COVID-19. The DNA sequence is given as TGTGCCAGCAGTGAAGCAGGGCACAGGGAAGCTTTCTTT. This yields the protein CASSEAGHREAFF.